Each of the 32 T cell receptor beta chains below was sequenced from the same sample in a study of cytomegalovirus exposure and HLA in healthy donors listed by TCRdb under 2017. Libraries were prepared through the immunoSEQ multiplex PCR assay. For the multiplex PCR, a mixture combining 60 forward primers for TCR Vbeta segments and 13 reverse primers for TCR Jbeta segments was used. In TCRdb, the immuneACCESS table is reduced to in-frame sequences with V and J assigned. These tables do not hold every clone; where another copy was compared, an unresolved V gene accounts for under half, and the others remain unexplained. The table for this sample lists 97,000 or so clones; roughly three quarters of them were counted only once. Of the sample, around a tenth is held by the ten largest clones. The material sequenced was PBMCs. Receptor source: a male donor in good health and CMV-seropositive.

The DNA of the CDR3 is TGTGCCAGCAGCCAAGCGGAGTCTAGCGGGAGCGGGGGGACCCAGTACTTC. Protein product: CASSQAESSGSGGTQYF. The chain is built from TRBV4-2 and TRBJ2-5, with TRBD2 matching 10 bases. The CDR3 has 17 amino acids. V dropped 1 base and J dropped 7; count of bases not matched to a gene: 12. The germline gives CDR1 LGHNA, CDR2 YNFKEQ.

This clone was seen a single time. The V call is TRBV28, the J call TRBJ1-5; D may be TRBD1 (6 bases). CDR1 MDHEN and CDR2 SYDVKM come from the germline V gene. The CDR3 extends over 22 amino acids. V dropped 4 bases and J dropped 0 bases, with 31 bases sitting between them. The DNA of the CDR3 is TGTGCCAGCAGTTCCAGGGGCTTGTCCCTGGAGAAGGCCCTTTATAGCAATCAGCCCCAGCATTTT. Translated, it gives CASSSRGLSLEKALYSNQPQHF.

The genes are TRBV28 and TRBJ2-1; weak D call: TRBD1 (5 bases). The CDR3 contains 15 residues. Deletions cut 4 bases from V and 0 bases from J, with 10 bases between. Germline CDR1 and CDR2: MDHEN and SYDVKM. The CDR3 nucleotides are TGTGCCAGCAGTTCCAGACAGCCCTCCTACAATGAGCAGTTCTTC. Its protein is CASSSRQPSYNEQFF.

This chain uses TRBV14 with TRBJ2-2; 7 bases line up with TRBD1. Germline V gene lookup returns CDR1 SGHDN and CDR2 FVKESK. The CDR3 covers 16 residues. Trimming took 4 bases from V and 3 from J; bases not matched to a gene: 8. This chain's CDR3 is CASSPQGEFYTGELFF. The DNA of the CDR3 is TGTGCCAGCAGCCCCCAGGGGGAGTTTTACACCGGGGAGCTGTTTTTT.

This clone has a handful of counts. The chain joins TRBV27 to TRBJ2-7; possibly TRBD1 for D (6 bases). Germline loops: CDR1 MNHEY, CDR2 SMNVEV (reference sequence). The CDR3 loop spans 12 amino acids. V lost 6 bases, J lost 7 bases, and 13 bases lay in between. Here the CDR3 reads CASRQGSHEQYF. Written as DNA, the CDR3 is TGTGCCAGCAGGCAGGGGAGTCATGAGCAGTACTTC.

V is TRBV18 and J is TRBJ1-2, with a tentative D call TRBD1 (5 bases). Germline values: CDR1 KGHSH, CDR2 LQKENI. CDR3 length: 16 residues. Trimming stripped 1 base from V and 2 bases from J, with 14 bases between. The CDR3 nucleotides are TGTGCCAGCTCACCACAGGGCGGGGCAGGAAACTATGGCTACACCTTC. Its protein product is CASSPQGGAGNYGYTF.

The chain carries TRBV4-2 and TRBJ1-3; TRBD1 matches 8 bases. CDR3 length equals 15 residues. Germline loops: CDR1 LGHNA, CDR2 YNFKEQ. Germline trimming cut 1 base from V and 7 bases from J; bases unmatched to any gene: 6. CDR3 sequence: CASSQGSGQANTIYF. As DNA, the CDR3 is TGTGCCAGCAGCCAAGGATCGGGACAGGCGAACACCATATATTTT.

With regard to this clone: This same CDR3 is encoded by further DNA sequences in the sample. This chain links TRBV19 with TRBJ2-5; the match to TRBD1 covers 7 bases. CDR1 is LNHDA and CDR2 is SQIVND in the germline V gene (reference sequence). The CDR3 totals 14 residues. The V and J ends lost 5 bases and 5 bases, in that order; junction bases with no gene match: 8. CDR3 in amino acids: CASSSPGQQETQYF. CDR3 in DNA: TGTGCCAGTAGTTCCCCGGGACAGCAGGAGACCCAGTACTTC.

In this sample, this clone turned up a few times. The chain's CDR3 is CASSGGVLNTEAFF. The CDR3, as DNA: TGTGCCAGCAGTGGGGGAGTCTTAAACACTGAAGCTTTCTTT. The rearrangement joins TRBV2 to TRBJ1-1; no definite D call. V was shortened by 4 bases and J by 2 bases, with 11 bases between the two germline ends. Germline values: CDR1 SNHLY, CDR2 FYNNEI. This CDR3 has 14 amino acids.

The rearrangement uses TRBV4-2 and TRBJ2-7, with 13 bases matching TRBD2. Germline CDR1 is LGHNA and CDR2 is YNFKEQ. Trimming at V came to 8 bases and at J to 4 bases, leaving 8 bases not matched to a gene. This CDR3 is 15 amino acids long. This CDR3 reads CASRSGTSGIYEQYF. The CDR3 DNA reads TGTGCCAGCCGCTCCGGGACTAGCGGGATTTACGAGCAGTACTTC.

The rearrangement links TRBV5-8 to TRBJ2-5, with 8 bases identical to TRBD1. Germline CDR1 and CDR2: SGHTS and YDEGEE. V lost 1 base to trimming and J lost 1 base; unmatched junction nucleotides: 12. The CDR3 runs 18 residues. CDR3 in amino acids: CASSLKAPGGMIQETQYF. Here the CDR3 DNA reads TGTGCCAGCAGCTTGAAGGCTCCAGGGGGCATGATCCAAGAGACCCAGTACTTC.

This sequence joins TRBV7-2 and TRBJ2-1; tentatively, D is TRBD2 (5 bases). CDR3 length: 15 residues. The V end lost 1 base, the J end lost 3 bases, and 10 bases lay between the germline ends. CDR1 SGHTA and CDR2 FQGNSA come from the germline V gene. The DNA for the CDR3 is TGTGCCAGCAGCTTAGGGATCGGAGGCTACAATGAGCAGTTCTTC. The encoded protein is CASSLGIGGYNEQFF.

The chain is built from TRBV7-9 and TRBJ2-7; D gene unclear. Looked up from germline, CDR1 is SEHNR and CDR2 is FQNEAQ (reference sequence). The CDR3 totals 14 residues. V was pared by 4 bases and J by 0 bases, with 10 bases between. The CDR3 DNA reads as TGTGCCAGCAGCTCCCTTCTGAGCTCCTACGAGCAGTACTTC. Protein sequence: CASSSLLSSYEQYF.

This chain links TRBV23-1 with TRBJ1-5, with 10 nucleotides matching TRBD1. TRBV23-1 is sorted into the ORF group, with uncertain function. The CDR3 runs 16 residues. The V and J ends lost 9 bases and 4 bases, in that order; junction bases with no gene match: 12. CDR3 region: CASRVGQGRENQPQHF. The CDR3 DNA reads TGCGCCAGTCGGGTGGGACAGGGGAGAGAAAATCAGCCCCAGCATTTT.

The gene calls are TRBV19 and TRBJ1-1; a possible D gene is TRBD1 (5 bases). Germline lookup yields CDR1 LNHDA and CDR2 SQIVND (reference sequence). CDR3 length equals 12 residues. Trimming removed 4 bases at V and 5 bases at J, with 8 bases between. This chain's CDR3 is CASSKGRTEAFF. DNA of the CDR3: TGTGCCAGTAGTAAGGGGAGGACTGAAGCTTTCTTT.

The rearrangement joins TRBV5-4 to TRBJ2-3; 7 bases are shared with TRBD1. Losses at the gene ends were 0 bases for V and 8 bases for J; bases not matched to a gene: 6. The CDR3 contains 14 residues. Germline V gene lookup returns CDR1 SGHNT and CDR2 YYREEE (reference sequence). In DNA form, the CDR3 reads TGTGCCAGCAGCTTGGAGGGCAGGGGGAGTACGCAGTATTTT. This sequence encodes CASSLEGRGSTQYF. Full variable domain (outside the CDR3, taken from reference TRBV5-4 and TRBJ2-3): ETGVTQSPTHLIKTRGQQVTLRCSSQSGHNTVSWYQQALGQGPQFIFQYYREEENGRGNFPPRFSGLQFPNYSSELNVNALELDDSALYLCASSLEGRGSTQYFGPGTRLTVL.

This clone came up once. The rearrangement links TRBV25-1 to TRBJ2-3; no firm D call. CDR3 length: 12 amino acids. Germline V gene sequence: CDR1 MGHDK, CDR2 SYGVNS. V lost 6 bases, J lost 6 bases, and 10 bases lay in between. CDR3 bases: TGTGCCAGCAGGCAAGGCAGGGATACGCAGTATTTT. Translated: CASRQGRDTQYF.

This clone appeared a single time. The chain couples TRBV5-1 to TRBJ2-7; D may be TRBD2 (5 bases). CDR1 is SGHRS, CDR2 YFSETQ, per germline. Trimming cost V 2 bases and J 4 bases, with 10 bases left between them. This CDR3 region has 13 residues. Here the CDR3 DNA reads TGCGCCAGCAGCTTAGGACGGGATTACGAGCAGTACTTC. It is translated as CASSLGRDYEQYF.

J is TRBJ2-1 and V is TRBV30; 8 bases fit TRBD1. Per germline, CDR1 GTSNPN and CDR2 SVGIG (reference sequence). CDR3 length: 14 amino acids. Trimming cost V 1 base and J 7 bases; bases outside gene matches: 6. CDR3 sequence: CAWSGDRLKNEQFF. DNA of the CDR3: TGTGCCTGGAGTGGGGACAGGTTGAAGAATGAGCAGTTCTTC.

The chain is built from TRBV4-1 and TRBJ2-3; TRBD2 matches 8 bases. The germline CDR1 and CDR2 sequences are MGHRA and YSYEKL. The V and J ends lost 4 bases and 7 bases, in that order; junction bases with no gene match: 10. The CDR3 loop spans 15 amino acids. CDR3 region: CASSRHGTSINTQYF. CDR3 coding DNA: TGCGCCAGCAGCCGGCACGGGACTAGTATAAATACGCAGTATTTT.

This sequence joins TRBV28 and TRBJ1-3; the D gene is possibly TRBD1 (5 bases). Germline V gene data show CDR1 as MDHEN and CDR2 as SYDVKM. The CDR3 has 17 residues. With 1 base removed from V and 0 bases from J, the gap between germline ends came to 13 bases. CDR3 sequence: CASSLSRRQISGNTIYF. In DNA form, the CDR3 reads TGTGCCAGCAGTTTATCCAGGAGACAGATCTCTGGAAACACCATATATTTT.

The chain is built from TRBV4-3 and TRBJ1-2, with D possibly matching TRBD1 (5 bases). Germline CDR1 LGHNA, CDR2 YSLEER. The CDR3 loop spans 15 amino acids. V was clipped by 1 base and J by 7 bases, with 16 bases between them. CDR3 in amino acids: CASSQGRAGVSGYTF. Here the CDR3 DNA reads TGCGCCAGCAGCCAAGGCAGGGCGGGGGTGAGTGGCTACACCTTC.

The CDR3 sequence is CASSSQLPASGSYETQYF. The CDR3 DNA sequence: TGTGCCAGCAGCTCCCAACTCCCGGCTAGCGGGAGTTATGAGACCCAGTACTTC. The chain recombines TRBV11-2 with TRBJ2-5; 10 nucleotides match TRBD2. The CDR3 contains 18 residues. The ends lost 4 bases at V and 5 bases at J; junction bases unmatched: 16. The germline V gene has CDR1 SGHAT and CDR2 FQNNGV.

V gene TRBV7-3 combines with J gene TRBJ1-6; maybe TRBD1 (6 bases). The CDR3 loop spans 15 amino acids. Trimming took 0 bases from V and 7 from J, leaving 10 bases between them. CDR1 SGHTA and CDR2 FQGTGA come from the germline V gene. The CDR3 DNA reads TGTGCCAGCAGCTTAACAGACACAGGGAATTCACCCCTCCACTTT. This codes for CASSLTDTGNSPLHF.

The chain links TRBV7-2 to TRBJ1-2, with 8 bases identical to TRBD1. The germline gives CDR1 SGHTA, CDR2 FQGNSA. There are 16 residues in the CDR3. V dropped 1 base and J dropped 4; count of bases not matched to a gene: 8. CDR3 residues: CASSLGIGQGGYGYTF. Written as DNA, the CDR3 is TGTGCCAGCAGCTTAGGGATAGGACAGGGAGGCTATGGCTACACCTTC. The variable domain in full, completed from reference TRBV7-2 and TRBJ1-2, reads GAGVSQSPSNKVTEKGKDVELRCDPISGHTALYWYRQSLGQGLEFLIYFQGNSAPDKSGLPSDRFSAERTGGSVSTLTIQRTQQEDSAVYLCASSLGIGQGGYGYTFGSGTRLTVV.

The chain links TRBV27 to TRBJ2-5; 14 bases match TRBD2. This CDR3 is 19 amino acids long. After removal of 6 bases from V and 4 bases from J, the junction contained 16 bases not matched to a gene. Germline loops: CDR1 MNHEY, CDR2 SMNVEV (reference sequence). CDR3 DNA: TGTGCCAGCAGCCCAACCCTGCGGCCGGGACTAGCGGGAGCAGAGACCCAGTACTTC. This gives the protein CASSPTLRPGLAGAETQYF.

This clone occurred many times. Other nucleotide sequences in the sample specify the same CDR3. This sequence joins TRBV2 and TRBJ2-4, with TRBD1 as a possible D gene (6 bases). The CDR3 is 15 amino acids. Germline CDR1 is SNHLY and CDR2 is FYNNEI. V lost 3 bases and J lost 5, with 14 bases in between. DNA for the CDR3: TGTGCCAGCAGTGACCGCCGGGACACAGAAAACATTCAGTACTTC. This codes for CASSDRRDTENIQYF. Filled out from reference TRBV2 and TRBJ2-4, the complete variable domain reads EPEVTQTPSHQVTQMGQEVILRCVPISNHLYFYWYRQILGQKVEFLVSFYNNEISEKSEIFDDQFSVERPDGSNFTLKIRSTKLEDSAMYFCASSDRRDTENIQYFGAGTRLSVL.

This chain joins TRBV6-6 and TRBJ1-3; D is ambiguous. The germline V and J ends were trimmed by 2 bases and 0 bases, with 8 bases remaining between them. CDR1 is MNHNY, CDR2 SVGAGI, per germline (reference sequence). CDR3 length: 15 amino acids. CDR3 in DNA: TGTGCCAGCAGTTACAACCGGGTCTCTGGAAACACCATATATTTT. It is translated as CASSYNRVSGNTIYF.

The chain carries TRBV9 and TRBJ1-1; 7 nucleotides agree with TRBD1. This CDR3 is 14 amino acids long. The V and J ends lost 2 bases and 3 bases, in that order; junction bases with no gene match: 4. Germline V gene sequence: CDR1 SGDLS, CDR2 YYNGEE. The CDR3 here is CASSVDDRDTEAFF. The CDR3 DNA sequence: TGTGCCAGCAGCGTGGACGACAGGGACACTGAAGCTTTCTTT.

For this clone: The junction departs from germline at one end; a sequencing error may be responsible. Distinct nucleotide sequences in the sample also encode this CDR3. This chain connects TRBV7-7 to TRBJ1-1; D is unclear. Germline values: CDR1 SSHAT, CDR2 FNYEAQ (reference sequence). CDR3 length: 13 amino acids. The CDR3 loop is CASSNGMNTEAFF. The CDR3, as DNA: TGTGCTAGCAGCAACGGGATGAACACTGAAGCCTTCTTT.

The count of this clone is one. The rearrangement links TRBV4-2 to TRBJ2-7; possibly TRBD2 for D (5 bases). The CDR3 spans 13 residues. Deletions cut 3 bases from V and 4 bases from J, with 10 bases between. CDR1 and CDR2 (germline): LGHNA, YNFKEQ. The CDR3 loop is CASSHPSGYEQYF. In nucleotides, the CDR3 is TGTGCCAGCAGCCACCCCTCGGGGTACGAGCAGTACTTC.

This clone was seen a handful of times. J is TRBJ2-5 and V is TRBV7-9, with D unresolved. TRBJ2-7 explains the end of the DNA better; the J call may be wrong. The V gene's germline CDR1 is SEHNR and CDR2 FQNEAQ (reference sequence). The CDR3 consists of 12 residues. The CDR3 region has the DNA TGTGCCAGCAGCTTAGGGGCCTACGAGCAGTACTTC. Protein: CASSLGAYEQYF.